These 9 T cell receptor beta chains were sequenced from one sample in a study of CD4 T cell repertoires in COVID-19. Sequenced by immunoSEQ multiplex PCR; TCRdb stores in-frame clones only, minus some. The table has fewer than 25,000 clones, roughly 84% seen once. Sequencing was done directly on freshly isolated, uncultured memory T cells. Material: central memory CD4+ T cells from blood, obtained before the COVID-19 pandemic. These receptors all come from a human donor who had COVID-19.

J is TRBJ2-1 and V is TRBV11-2; D gene uncertain. Trimming removed 5 bases from V and 0 bases from J, with 8 bases in between. The CDR3 totals 14 residues. Germline V gene sequence: CDR1 SGHAT, CDR2 FQNNGV. Here the CDR3 reads CASSPLLSYNEQFF. The DNA of the CDR3 is TGTGCCAGCAGCCCCCTCCTCTCCTACAATGAGCAGTTCTTC.

The V call is TRBV15, the J call TRBJ2-5, with unresolved D. The ends were cut back, 4 bases at V and 4 bases at J, with 4 bases in the middle. In germline, CDR1 is LNHNV, CDR2 YYDKDF (reference sequence). The CDR3 runs 11 residues. The CDR3 sequence is CATSTSETQYF. In nucleotides, the CDR3 is TGTGCCACCAGCACCTCAGAGACCCAGTACTTC. Full variable domain (remainder filled in from reference TRBV15 and TRBJ2-5): DAMVIQNPRYQVTQFGKPVTLSCSQTLNHNVMYWYQQKSSQAPKLLFHYYDKDFNNEADTPDNFQSRRPNTSFCFLDIRSPGLGDTAMYLCATSTSETQYFGPGTRLLVL.

The chain has TRBV10-3 and TRBJ2-7; 8 positions agree with TRBD2. V was clipped by 3 bases and J by 4 bases; unmatched bases: 8. CDR3 length equals 15 residues. Germline V gene sequence: CDR1 ENHRY, CDR2 SYGVKD. The CDR3 reads CAISDPLREGYEQYF. In DNA form, the CDR3 reads TGTGCCATCAGTGATCCCCTCCGGGAGGGTTACGAGCAGTACTTC.

A few counts support this clone. This sequence joins TRBV7-9 and TRBJ1-5, with 7 nucleotides matching TRBD1. Unmatched junction bases numbered 7, after V lost 4 bases and J lost 7 bases. Germline V CDR1 and CDR2: SEHNR, FQNEAQ (reference sequence). The CDR3 is 14 residues long. CDR3 in amino acids: CASSSDRVGQPQHF. The CDR3 nucleotides read TGTGCCAGCAGCTCCGACAGGGTAGGGCAGCCCCAGCATTTT.

The chain combines TRBV7-2 with TRBJ2-7; tentatively, D is TRBD2 (6 bases). CDR3 length equals 14 residues. The germline CDR1 and CDR2 sequences are SGHTA and FQGNSA. V was pared by 1 base and J by 1 base, with 8 bases between. DNA of the CDR3: TGTGCCAGCAGCTTAGGGAGGGAGTCCTACGAGCAGTACTTC. Protein product: CASSLGRESYEQYF.

The V call is TRBV5-4, the J call TRBJ2-5; 7 positions match TRBD2. CDR1 and CDR2 from the germline V gene are SGHNT and YYREEE (reference sequence). Trimming took 4 bases from V and 4 from J; bases not matched to a gene: 10. The CDR3 totals 15 residues. The CDR3 reads CASSTGTNFRETQYF. DNA for the CDR3: TGTGCCAGCAGCACCGGGACTAATTTTCGAGAGACCCAGTACTTC. Combining the CDR3 with reference TRBV5-4 and TRBJ2-5 gives the whole variable domain ETGVTQSPTHLIKTRGQQVTLRCSSQSGHNTVSWYQQALGQGPQFIFQYYREEENGRGNFPPRFSGLQFPNYSSELNVNALELDDSALYLCASSTGTNFRETQYFGPGTRLLVL.

This chain connects TRBV19 to TRBJ2-7; the D gene is possibly TRBD2 (6 bases). CDR1 and CDR2 (germline): LNHDA, SQIVND (reference sequence). Between the trimmed V and J ends, which lost 4 bases and 3 bases, there was a span of 13 bases. This CDR3 has 14 residues. The DNA for the CDR3 is TGTGCCAGTAGTAAGGAGGGTCATTACTACGAGCAGTACTTC. It specifies CASSKEGHYYEQYF.

V usage is TRBV5-1 and J usage is TRBJ2-7; no reliable D call. Trimming removed 5 bases at V and 0 bases at J, with 12 bases between. Germline V CDR1 and CDR2: SGHRS, YFSETQ. The CDR3 covers 14 residues. The CDR3 nucleotides are TGCGCCAGCAGAAGGTCAAGCGCCTCCTACGAGCAGTACTTC. This sequence encodes CASRRSSASYEQYF.

The CDR3 is CASSTGNYGYTF. As DNA, the CDR3 is TGTGCCAGCAGTACAGGGAACTATGGCTACACCTTC. V and J are TRBV6-1 and TRBJ1-2; tentatively, D is TRBD1 (6 bases). This CDR3 has 12 amino acids. Trimming pared 5 bases from V and 2 bases from J, leaving 6 bases between. Per the germline V gene, CDR1 is MNHNS and CDR2 is SASEGT.